This T cell receptor (beta chain) was sequenced for a study of T cells in tuberculosis. Across the whole study: The T cells targeted glucose monomycolate, a mycobacterial lipid, via CD1B.

Germline V gene data show CDR1 as SNHLY and CDR2 as FYNNEI. The CDR3 totals 15 residues. The trim removed 2 bases at V and 1 base at J, leaving 3 bases unmatched. Study observations and caveats: Active tuberculosis cases were adults; controls were adolescents. The TCR-beta difference was not significant; alpha differences partly reflected length.

As to time point: new active TB diagnosis, blood taken before or within 7 days of starting treatment. Confirmation came from sputum smear and/or culture positivity for M. tuberculosis. Profiling relied on immunoSEQ multiplex PCR, and the TCRdb table lists in-frame clones only, not all of them. The sample contains about 34,000 clones, 90% to 95% of which appear only once. A word on this clone: What it binds is unknown.

The rearrangement joins TRBV2 to TRBJ2-3, with 7 bases that match TRBD2. This specimen was PBMCs, taken at tuberculosis diagnosis. The receptor comes from an adult with tuberculosis. DNA of the CDR3: TGTGCCAGCAGTGAAACGGCGGGGGGCACAGATACGCAGTATTTT. As protein: CASSETAGGTDTQYF.